Presented here are 9 T cell receptor beta chains from one specimen sequenced in a study of T cell changes during pregnancy in multiple sclerosis. The repertoire was sequenced with immunoSEQ multiplex PCR; TCRdb's copy has only in-frame clones and lacks some. The sample lists roughly 45,000 clones; 85% to 95% were seen once. The sample here was CD8+ T cells from peripheral blood mononuclear cells, taken after pregnancy. The source is a female donor with multiple sclerosis, enrolled in a pregnancy study.

The genes are TRBV6-4 and TRBJ2-1, with TRBD1 matching 8 bases. The CDR3 covers 15 residues. The junction had 9 bases not matched to a gene; V was cut back by 3 bases and J by 8 bases. Germline CDR1 MRHNA, CDR2 SNTAGT. CDR3 sequence reads: CASSETTGGTDEQFF. The CDR3 DNA reads TGTGCCAGCAGTGAAACAACAGGGGGAACAGATGAGCAGTTCTTC.

The rearrangement links TRBV30 to TRBJ1-3; D may be TRBD1 (6 bases). The CDR3 sequence is 16 residues long. Germline CDR1 is GTSNPN and CDR2 is SVGIG (reference sequence). Trimming took 1 base from V and 3 from J, leaving 16 bases between them. In DNA, the CDR3 is TGTGCCTGGAGTGGGGGGCAGAGCCTATTTGGAAACACCATATATTTT. Translation gives CAWSGGQSLFGNTIYF.

This chain uses TRBV2 with TRBJ2-7, with a tentative D call TRBD1 (5 bases). Germline V CDR1 and CDR2: SNHLY, FYNNEI. This CDR3 has 14 residues. Trimming pared 6 bases from V and 1 base from J, leaving 13 bases between. The CDR3 sequence: CASRHPDSSYEQYF. CDR3 bases: TGTGCCAGCAGACACCCCGACAGTTCCTACGAGCAGTACTTC.

The chain uses TRBV20-1 and TRBJ1-1; perhaps TRBD1 as D (6 bases). The germline V and J ends were trimmed by 6 bases and 6 bases, with 11 bases remaining between them. Germline CDR1 is DFQATT and CDR2 is SNEGSKA (reference sequence). CDR3 length: 11 residues. Here the CDR3 reads CSAEGDAEAFF. CDR3 bases: TGCAGTGCCGAGGGGGACGCTGAAGCTTTCTTT.

The chain has TRBV9 and TRBJ2-3; 10 nucleotides align to TRBD2. Germline loops: CDR1 SGDLS, CDR2 YYNGEE. V lost 0 bases and J lost 4; bases outside the gene matches: 8. The CDR3 runs to 17 residues. In nucleotides, the CDR3 is TGTGCCAGCAGCGTAGGGCTAGCGGGAGTGAGTTCAGATACGCAGTATTTT. Translating it yields CASSVGLAGVSSDTQYF.

The chain couples TRBV4-1 to TRBJ2-1; D not resolved. CDR1 is MGHRA and CDR2 is YSYEKL in the germline V gene. The CDR3 runs to 17 residues. The V and J ends lost 1 base and 7 bases respectively, with 20 bases between them. In DNA form, the CDR3 reads TGCGCCAGCAGCCAAGGCAGACTCCCGGATCACTTAAATGAGCAGTTCTTC. It encodes CASSQGRLPDHLNEQFF.

This chain connects TRBV4-2 to TRBJ2-3, with TRBD2 matching 11 bases. Per germline, CDR1 LGHNA and CDR2 YNFKEQ. Losses at the gene ends were 1 base for V and 5 bases for J; bases not matched to a gene: 5. The length of the CDR3 is 16 residues. As DNA, the CDR3 is TGTGCCAGCAGCCAAGCGCTAGCGGGGGGCGGAGATACGCAGTATTTT. Protein sequence: CASSQALAGGGDTQYF.

The chain links TRBV7-6 to TRBJ1-1; D remains unclear. CDR1 is SGHVS, CDR2 FNYEAQ, per germline. This CDR3 is 14 amino acids long. Trimming took off 1 base at V and 1 base at J, with 7 bases between the two ends. CDR3: CASSLGHSNTEAFF. CDR3 coding DNA: TGTGCCAGCAGCTTAGGACACTCGAACACTGAAGCTTTCTTT.

V and J are TRBV9 and TRBJ2-6, with TRBD1 identical over 9 bases. The CDR3 totals 20 residues. Germline lookup yields CDR1 SGDLS and CDR2 YYNGEE. Trimming removed 0 bases from V and 0 bases from J; junction bases left unmatched: 10. The chain's CDR3 is CASSVESRTGVNSGANVLTF. DNA for the CDR3: TGTGCCAGCAGCGTAGAGTCGAGGACAGGGGTGAACTCTGGGGCCAACGTCCTGACTTTC.